Shown below are 4 T cell receptor beta chains from a single sample sequenced in a study of blood T cell repertoires in COVID-19. Clones were read by immunoSEQ multiplex PCR, and TCRdb kept only the in-frame ones, dropping some. The sample carries some 70,000 clones, 76% recorded once. Sequences were obtained from peripheral blood. The receptors here all came from a man between 60 and 75 years old with COVID-19, enrolled during active disease.

J is TRBJ2-7 and V is TRBV6-5, with a possible D match to TRBD1 (5 bases). The length of the CDR3 is 11 residues. V lost 10 bases, J lost 3 bases, and 10 bases lay in between. Germline lookup yields CDR1 MNHEY and CDR2 SVGAGI. The CDR3 nucleotides are TGTGCCACATCAGGGAACTACGAGCAGTACTTC. This encodes CATSGNYEQYF.

CDR3 coding DNA: TGCAGTGCTAGTTGGGGGCTGGGAGAGACCCAGTACTTC. This encodes CSASWGLGETQYF. This chain links TRBV20-1 with TRBJ2-5; weak D call: TRBD1 (6 bases). Trimming took off 3 bases at V and 4 bases at J, with 12 bases between the two ends. The CDR3 is 13 residues long. Germline CDR1 reads DFQATT; CDR2 reads SNEGSKA (reference sequence).

This chain joins TRBV29-1 and TRBJ1-1; weak D call: TRBD1 (5 bases). CDR3 length equals 12 residues. Germline-derived CDR1 and CDR2 are SQVTM and ANQGSEA. The CDR3 sequence: CGGRGEGTEAFF. The CDR3 DNA reads as TGCGGGGGGAGGGGAGAGGGCACTGAAGCTTTCTTT.

The J gene is TRBJ2-3, the V gene TRBV5-1; 12 positions agree with TRBD2. CDR1 and CDR2 from the germline V gene are SGHRS and YFSETQ. V was clipped by 3 bases and J by 4 bases; unmatched bases: 9. The CDR3 loop spans 17 amino acids. The CDR3 sequence is CASSSGLAGLSADTQYF. CDR3 DNA: TGCGCCAGCAGCTCAGGACTAGCGGGGCTTTCTGCAGATACGCAGTATTTT. Variable domain in full (rest from reference TRBV5-1 and TRBJ2-3): KAGVTQTPRYLIKTRGQQVTLSCSPISGHRSVSWYQQTPGQGLQFLFEYFSETQRNKGNFPGRFSGRQFSNSRSEMNVSTLELGDSALYLCASSSGLAGLSADTQYFGPGTRLTVL.